Following are 4 T cell receptor beta chains from one sample sequenced in a study of blood T cell repertoires in COVID-19 (dated by TCRdb to 2018 to 2020). The library was made by the immunoSEQ multiplex PCR assay. The immuneACCESS repertoire file appears here via TCRdb, limited to in-frame rearrangements. These files lack a portion of the clones; in checked studies, under half of the deficit traces to unresolved V genes, and the cause of the others is not known. This sample is represented by about 170,000 clones; around 87% of them were singletons. 2.5% to 3% of the sample goes to the ten largest clones. The source material was peripheral blood. Source of these receptors: a woman of 80 years or more with COVID-19, enrolled during active disease.

This clone was seen a single time. Additional DNA sequences in this sample encode the identical CDR3. The gene calls are TRBV24-1 and TRBJ1-2; TRBD1 matches 10 bases. The germline gives CDR1 KGHDR, CDR2 SFDVKD. Trimming removed 2 bases from V and 8 bases from J; junction bases left unmatched: 7. The CDR3 runs to 15 residues. The CDR3: CATSDSGTGVGGYTF. The CDR3 DNA reads TGTGCCACCAGTGATTCCGGGACAGGGGTCGGCGGCTACACCTTC.

The chain couples TRBV19 to TRBJ1-3; 7 bases are shared with TRBD1. The CDR3 loop spans 14 amino acids. Germline values: CDR1 LNHDA, CDR2 SQIVND (reference sequence). V was pared by 5 bases and J by 2 bases, with 3 bases of the junction left unmatched. CDR3 sequence reads: CASSGTVPGNTIYF. The CDR3 bases are TGTGCCAGTAGTGGGACAGTTCCTGGAAACACCATATATTTT.

The chain is built from TRBV6-1 and TRBJ1-1; TRBD1 is a possible D gene (5 bases). The CDR3 has 12 amino acids. Germline assignment: CDR1 MNHNS and CDR2 SASEGT. Trimming left V 1 base short and J 8 bases short, with 8 bases between. Here the CDR3 DNA reads TGTGCCAGCAGTGAAGTTCCAGGGGAAGCTTTCTTT. Its translation: CASSEVPGEAFF.

The genes are TRBV2 and TRBJ1-1; the D gene is possibly TRBD1 (5 bases). Trimming pared 4 bases from V and 5 bases from J, leaving 20 bases between. CDR3 length: 16 amino acids. In germline, CDR1 is SNHLY, CDR2 FYNNEI. The CDR3 loop reads CASSAGGDGSGTEAFF. CDR3 nucleotides: TGTGCCAGCAGTGCCGGGGGGGACGGCAGTGGTACTGAAGCTTTCTTT.